This TCR beta chain was sequenced for a study of T cell changes during pregnancy in multiple sclerosis. Only in-frame clones appear in the TCRdb table, and some are missing; sequencing was by immunoSEQ multiplex PCR. The table has 35,000 to 45,000 clones, 70% to 90% seen once. The clonotype originates from a female donor with multiple sclerosis, enrolled in a pregnancy study. Specimen: CD4+ T cells from peripheral blood mononuclear cells, collected after pregnancy.

CDR3 DNA: TGTGCCACCGGACAGGGGGCCGATTCACCCCTCCACTTT. Translating gives CATGQGADSPLHF. The rearrangement uses TRBV7-2 and TRBJ1-6, with TRBD1 matching over 11 bases. J was trimmed by 8 bases and V by 10 bases; bases with no gene match: 4. This CDR3 comprises 13 residues. Germline V gene sequence: CDR1 SGHTA, CDR2 FQGNSA.